This T cell receptor beta chain was recovered during a study of blood T cell repertoires in COVID-19. Study background: The analysed material was cDNA or gDNA that came from T cells, B-cell-depleted T cells, or PBMCs.

The CDR3 contains 13 residues. V lost 4 bases and J 4 bases, leaving 11 bases between the germline ends. Per the germline V gene, CDR1 is SGHAT and CDR2 is FQDESV (reference sequence). Clones were sequenced by immunoSEQ multiplex PCR, and TCRdb holds only the in-frame ones, with some missing. Of 50,000 to 65,000 clones in the sample, approximately 86% are singletons; the top ten hold around 20%. Source material: peripheral blood. This TCR derives from a woman of 80 years or more with COVID-19, enrolled during active disease. This chain joins TRBV11-1 and TRBJ2-7; a weak D match, TRBD1 (6 bases). CDR3 residues: CASSSNREYEQYF. CDR3 nucleotide sequence: TGTGCCAGCAGCTCGAACAGGGAATACGAGCAGTACTTC.